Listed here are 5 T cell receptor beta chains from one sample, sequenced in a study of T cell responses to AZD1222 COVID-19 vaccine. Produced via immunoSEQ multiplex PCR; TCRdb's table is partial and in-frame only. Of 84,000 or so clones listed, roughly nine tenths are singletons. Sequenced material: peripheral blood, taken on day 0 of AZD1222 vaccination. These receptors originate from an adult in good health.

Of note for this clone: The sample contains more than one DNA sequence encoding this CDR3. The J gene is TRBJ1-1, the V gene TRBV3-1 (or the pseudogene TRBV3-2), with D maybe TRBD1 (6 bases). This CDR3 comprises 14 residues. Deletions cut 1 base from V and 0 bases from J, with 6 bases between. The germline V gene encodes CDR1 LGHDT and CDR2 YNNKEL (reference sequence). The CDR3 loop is CASSQGQVNTEAFF. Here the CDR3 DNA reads TGTGCCAGCAGCCAAGGACAGGTGAACACTGAAGCTTTCTTT.

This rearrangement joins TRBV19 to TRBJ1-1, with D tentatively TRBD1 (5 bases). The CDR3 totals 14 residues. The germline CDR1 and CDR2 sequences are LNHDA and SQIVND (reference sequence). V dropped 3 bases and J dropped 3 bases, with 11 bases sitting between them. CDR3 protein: CASSIRDPYTEAFF. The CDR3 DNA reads TGTGCCAGTAGTATCCGGGACCCCTACACTGAAGCTTTCTTT.

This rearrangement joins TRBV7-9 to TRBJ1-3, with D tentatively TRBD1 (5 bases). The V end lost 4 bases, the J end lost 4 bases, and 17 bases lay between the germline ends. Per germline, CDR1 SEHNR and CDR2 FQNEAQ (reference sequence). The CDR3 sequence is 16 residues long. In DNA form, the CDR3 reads TGTGCCAGCAGCTCCCTTACCTCAGGGTACGGAAACACCATATATTTT. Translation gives CASSSLTSGYGNTIYF.

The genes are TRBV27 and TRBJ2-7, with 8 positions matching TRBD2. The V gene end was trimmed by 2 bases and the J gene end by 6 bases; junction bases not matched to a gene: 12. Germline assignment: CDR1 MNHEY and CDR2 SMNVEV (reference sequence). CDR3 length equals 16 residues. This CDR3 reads CASSLRPQAGVGEQYF. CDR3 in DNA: TGTGCCAGCAGTTTACGCCCCCAAGCGGGAGTTGGCGAGCAGTACTTC.

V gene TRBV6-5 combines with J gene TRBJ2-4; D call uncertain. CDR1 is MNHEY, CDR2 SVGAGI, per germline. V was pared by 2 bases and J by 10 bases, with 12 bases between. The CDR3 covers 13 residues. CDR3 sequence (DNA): TGTGCCAGCAGTTACGGCAGCCAAGGGATTCAGTACTTC. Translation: CASSYGSQGIQYF.